This T cell receptor (beta chain) comes out of a study of cytomegalovirus exposure and HLA in healthy donors. The PCR made use of 60 Vbeta and 13 Jbeta primers. Original analysis: An analysis performed later counted about 80 million unique TCR beta chains (roughly 9.9 million of them shared). The repertoire was sequenced with immunoSEQ multiplex PCR; TCRdb's copy has only in-frame clones and lacks some. V and J calls plus clone size are reproduced from that table; the DNA served to infer D and trimming. The sample lists 200,000 or so clones, about 82% occurring once. V dropped 5 bases and J dropped 3 bases, with 24 bases sitting between them. Germline values: CDR1 MGHRA, CDR2 YSYEKL. This CDR3 comprises 18 residues.

Sequenced input: PBMCs. The chain combines TRBV4-1 with TRBJ2-3; the D gene is possibly TRBD1 (6 bases). The source is a man younger than 40 in good health and CMV-seronegative. The CDR3 DNA reads TGCGCCAGCAGCGCGTTCGTGGGGGCGGCCGTAATGACAGATACGCAGTATTTT. It encodes CASSAFVGAAVMTDTQYF.